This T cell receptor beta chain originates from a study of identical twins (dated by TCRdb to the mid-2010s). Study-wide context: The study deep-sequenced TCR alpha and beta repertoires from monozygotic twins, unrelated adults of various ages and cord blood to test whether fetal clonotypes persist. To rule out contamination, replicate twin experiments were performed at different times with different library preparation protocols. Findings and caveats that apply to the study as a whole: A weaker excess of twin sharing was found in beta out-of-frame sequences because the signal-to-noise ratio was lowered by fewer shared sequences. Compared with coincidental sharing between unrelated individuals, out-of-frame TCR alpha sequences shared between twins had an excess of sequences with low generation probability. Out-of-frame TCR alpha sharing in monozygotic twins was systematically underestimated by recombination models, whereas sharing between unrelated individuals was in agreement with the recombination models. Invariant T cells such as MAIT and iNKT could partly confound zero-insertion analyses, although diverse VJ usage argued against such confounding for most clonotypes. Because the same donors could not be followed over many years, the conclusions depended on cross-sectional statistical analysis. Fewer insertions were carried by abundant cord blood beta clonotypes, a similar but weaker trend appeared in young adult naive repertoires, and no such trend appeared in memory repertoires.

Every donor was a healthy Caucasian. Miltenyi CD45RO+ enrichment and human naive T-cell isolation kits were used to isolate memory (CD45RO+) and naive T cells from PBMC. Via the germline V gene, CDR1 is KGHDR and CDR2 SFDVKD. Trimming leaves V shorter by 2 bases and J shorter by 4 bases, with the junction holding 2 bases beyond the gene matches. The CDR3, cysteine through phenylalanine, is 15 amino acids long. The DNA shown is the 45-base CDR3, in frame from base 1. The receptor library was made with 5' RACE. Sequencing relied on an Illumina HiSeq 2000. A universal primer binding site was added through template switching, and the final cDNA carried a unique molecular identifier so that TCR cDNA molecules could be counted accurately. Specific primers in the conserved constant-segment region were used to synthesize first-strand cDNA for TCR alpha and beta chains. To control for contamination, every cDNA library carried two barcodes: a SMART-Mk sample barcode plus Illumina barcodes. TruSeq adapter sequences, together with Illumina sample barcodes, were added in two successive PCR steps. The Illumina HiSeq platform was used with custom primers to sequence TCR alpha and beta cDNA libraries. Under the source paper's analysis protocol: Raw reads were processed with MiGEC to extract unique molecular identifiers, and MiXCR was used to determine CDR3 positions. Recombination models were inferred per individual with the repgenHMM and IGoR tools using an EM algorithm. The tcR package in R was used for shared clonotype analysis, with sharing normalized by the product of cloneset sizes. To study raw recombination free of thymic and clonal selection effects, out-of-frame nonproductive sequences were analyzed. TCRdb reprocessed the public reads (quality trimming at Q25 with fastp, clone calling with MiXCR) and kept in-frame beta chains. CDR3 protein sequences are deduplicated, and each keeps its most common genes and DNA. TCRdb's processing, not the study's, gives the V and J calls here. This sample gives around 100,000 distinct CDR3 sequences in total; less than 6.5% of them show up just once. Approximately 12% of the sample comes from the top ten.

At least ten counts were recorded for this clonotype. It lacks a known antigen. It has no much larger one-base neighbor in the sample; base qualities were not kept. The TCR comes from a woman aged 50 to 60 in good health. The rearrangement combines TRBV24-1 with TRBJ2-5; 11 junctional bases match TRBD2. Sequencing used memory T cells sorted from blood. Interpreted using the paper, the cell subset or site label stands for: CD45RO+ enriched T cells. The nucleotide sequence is TGTGCCACCAGTGATTCTGGACTAGCGGGAGAGACCCAGTACTTC. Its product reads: CATSDSGLAGETQYF.